The source of this T cell receptor beta chain is a study of robustness of blood B and T cell sequencing (dated by TCRdb to 2017 to 2018). Turning to the overall study: The goal of the study was to find out how much peripheral blood is required to reliably describe the TCRbeta and IgG repertoires of an individual. Each of the approximately 11 independently drawn blood samples had its TCRbeta and IgG repertoires measured. Two replicate TCRbeta cDNA libraries were prepared from one shared RNA pool from a single 10 ml draw, serving as technical replicates. Study-wide conclusions, independent of this receptor: Immediate fractionation was required for EDTA tubes, so the use of EDTA tubes in multi-site collections was limited. Overlap of rare TCRbeta clonotypes did not improve with pooling tubes, implying much larger blood volumes would be needed to capture them. Combining 3 or 4 tubes (roughly 28-45 ml blood) brought coverage of the top 10,000 TCRbeta clonotypes close to saturation. Evidence of cross-contamination, likely resulting from batch processing, was observed in one pair of TCRbeta libraries, and the UMI-sequence pairs shared between the two libraries were removed. The 1,000 most abundant TCRbeta clonotypes from the pooled draws were found in every single 10 ml sample. Of the top 10,000 TCRbeta clonotypes in one technical replicate library, less than 95% were also found in the other technical replicate library. The TCRbeta rarefaction curves did not fully level off, which suggests under-sequencing or many low-abundance clonotypes.

mRNA, which captures expressed receptors, was used instead of genomic DNA for quantification of TCRbeta repertoires. Buffy coat leukocytes were collected into Trizol, and RNA was extracted with the Direct-zol RNA MiniPrep Plus kit without cell sorting. EDTA blood tubes were centrifuged immediately at 4°C to separate plasma, buffy coat and red blood cells. The receptor library was made with PCR. Sequencing took place on an Illumina MiSeq. cDNA was synthesized with SMARTScribe reverse transcriptase and a 5' template-switch oligo that added a universal priming site. A 12-nucleotide random unique molecular identifier (UMI) was carried by the template-switch oligo, and each cDNA molecule was tagged with this UMI. During reverse transcription, TCRbeta transcripts were targeted using chain-specific reverse primers. Leftover template-switch adapters were removed by uracil DNA glycosylase treatment, and cDNA was purified using a Qiagen MinElute kit. For the first PCR, roughly 21 cycles were run with KAPA HiFi HotStart ReadyMix and step-out primers, split across four 50 ul reactions. First-round PCR products were gel-purified before further amplification. Illumina Nextera adapters were attached in a second PCR of roughly 8 cycles, and the libraries were then purified and pooled. A 50-nucleotide 5' read captured the UMI barcode for each TCRbeta molecule. In the original analysis: Using the MIGEC toolkit, reads were grouped by UMI into consensus reads. Final reads were produced by merging forward and reverse consensus reads with PEAR. Identical UMI-sequence pairs shared across libraries were treated as cross-sample contamination and removed by a custom decontamination script. V(D)J assignment and CDR3 extraction were performed with MIGMAP, a wrapper around IgBLAST. A TCR clonotype was defined by an identical V gene, J gene and CDR3 amino acid sequence; no sequencing was done for CDR1 and CDR2. The raw public reads went through TCRdb reprocessing: fastp at Q25, MiXCR clone calling, in-frame beta chains kept. Duplicate CDR3 protein sequences are folded into a single record with the most common DNA and genes. V and J calls and clone size were set by TCRdb, not the authors. For this sample the table gives around 3,500 distinct CDR3 sequences, of which roughly 56% were detected only once. The ten largest clones represent less than 30% of the sample.

There are a few counts of this clonotype. It lacks a known antigen. No much larger clonotype is one base removed from it; base qualities were not supplied. The CDR3 contains 14 residues, cysteine and phenylalanine counted. Solely the CDR3 DNA is kept, with 42 bases framed from the first base. Clipping removes 6 bases from V and 2 bases from J, with 7 as the unmatched junction base count. The germline V gene gives CDR1 as ENHRY and CDR2 as SYGVKD. The chain couples TRBV10-3 to TRBJ2-7; TRBD2 agrees with 7 junctional bases. The sample taken for sequencing was peripheral blood. The TCR sequence derives from a human donor in good health. The DNA sequence follows: TGTGCCATCAGATCGAGCGGGGCACCCTACGAGCAGTACTTC. It translates to CAIRSSGAPYEQYF.